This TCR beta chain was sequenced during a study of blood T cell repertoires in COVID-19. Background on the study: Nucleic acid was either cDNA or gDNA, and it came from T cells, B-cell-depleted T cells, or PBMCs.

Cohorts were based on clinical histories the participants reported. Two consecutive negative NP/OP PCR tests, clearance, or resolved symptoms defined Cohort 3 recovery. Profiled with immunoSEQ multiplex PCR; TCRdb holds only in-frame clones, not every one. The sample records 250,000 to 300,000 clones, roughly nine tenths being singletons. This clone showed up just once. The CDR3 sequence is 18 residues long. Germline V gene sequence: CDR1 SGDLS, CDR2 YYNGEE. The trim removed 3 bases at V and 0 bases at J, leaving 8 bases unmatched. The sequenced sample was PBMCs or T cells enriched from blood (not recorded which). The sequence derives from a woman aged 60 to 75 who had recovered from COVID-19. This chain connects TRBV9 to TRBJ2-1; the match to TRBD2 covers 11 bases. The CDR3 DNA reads TGTGCCAGCAGCGAGGGGGGACTAGCGGATTACTCCTACAATGAGCAGTTCTTC. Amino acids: CASSEGGLADYSYNEQFF.